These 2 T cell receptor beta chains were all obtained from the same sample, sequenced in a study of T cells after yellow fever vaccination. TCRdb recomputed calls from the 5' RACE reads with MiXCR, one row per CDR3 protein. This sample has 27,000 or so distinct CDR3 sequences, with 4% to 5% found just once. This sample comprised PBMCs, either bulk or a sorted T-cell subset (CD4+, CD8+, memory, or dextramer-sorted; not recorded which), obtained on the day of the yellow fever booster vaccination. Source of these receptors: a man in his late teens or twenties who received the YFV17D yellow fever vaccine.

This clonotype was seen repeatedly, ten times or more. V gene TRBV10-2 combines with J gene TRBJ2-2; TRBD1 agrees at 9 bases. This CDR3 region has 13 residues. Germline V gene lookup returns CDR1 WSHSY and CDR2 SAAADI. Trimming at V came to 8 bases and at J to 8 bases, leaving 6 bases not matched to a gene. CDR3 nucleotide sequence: TGCGCCAGCTCACAGGGGGCATCGGGGGAGCTGTTTTTT. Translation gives CASSQGASGELFF.

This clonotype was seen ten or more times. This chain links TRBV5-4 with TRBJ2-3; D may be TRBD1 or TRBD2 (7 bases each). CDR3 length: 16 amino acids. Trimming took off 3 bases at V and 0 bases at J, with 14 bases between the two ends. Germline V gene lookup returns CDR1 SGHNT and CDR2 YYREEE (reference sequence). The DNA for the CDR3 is TGTGCCAGCAGCTCGGGGGGACAGACTAGCACAGATACGCAGTATTTT. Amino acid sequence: CASSSGGQTSTDTQYF.